The 21 T cell receptor beta chains given below trace back to one sample, sequenced in a study of T cell responses to AZD1222 COVID-19 vaccine. TCRdb's table, derived via immunoSEQ multiplex PCR, lists solely in-frame clones and lacks some. The table records 100,000 to 120,000 clones, around 89% of them present only once. Sample: peripheral blood, taken on day 0 of AZD1222 vaccination. The receptor set was obtained from an adult in good health.

V is TRBV6-4 and J is TRBJ1-1; D unresolved. The CDR3 consists of 13 residues. Germline V gives CDR1 MRHNA, CDR2 SNTAGT. With 6 bases removed from V and 1 base from J, the gap between germline ends came to 9 bases. This CDR3 is CASRGWTNTEAFF. CDR3 DNA: TGTGCCAGCAGGGGATGGACGAACACTGAAGCTTTCTTT.

The chain is built from TRBV9 and TRBJ2-7, with a possible D match to TRBD2 (5 bases). The V end lost 3 bases, the J end lost 5 bases, and 12 bases lay between the germline ends. This CDR3 is 13 amino acids long. Germline values: CDR1 SGDLS, CDR2 YYNGEE. This CDR3 is CASSAAERNEQYF. CDR3 in DNA: TGTGCCAGCAGCGCCGCCGAGCGGAACGAGCAGTACTTC.

The chain is built from TRBV5-1 and TRBJ1-3, with 7 positions matching TRBD1. The CDR3 has 14 amino acids. The ends lost 0 bases at V and 6 bases at J; junction bases unmatched: 3. Germline assignment: CDR1 SGHRS and CDR2 YFSETQ. The chain's CDR3 is CASSLGDSKNTIYF. CDR3 in DNA: TGCGCCAGCAGCTTGGGGGACAGCAAAAACACCATATATTTT.

V usage is TRBV11-2 and J usage is TRBJ1-6; tentatively, D is TRBD1 (6 bases). Germline assignment: CDR1 SGHAT and CDR2 FQNNGV. The CDR3 sequence is 14 residues long. Trimming pared 4 bases from V and 7 bases from J, leaving 11 bases between. CDR3 bases: TGTGCCAGCAGCTCACGACAGGAGAATTCACCCCTCCACTTT. Its translation is CASSSRQENSPLHF.

This chain uses TRBV27 with TRBJ1-1; TRBD1 is a possible D gene (6 bases). Germline CDR1 MNHEY, CDR2 SMNVEV (reference sequence). V lost 2 bases and J lost 10, with 14 bases in between. The CDR3 runs 13 residues. CDR3 DNA sequence: TGTGCCAGCAGTTTACGGGGGGCGAATGGAGCTTTCTTT. Its protein is CASSLRGANGAFF.

The genes are TRBV7-2 and TRBJ2-7; 11 bases line up with TRBD1. The trim removed 0 bases at V and 3 bases at J, leaving 1 base unmatched. The CDR3 is 15 residues long. Per the germline V gene, CDR1 is SGHTA and CDR2 is FQGNSA. CDR3 residues: CASSLAGTGGYEQYF. For the CDR3, the DNA is TGTGCCAGCAGCTTAGCGGGGACAGGGGGCTACGAGCAGTACTTC.

The J gene is TRBJ1-2, the V gene TRBV15; TRBD1 aligns across 8 bases. With V trimmed by 1 base and J by 7 bases, 14 bases remained unmatched. The CDR3 has 17 residues. The germline gives CDR1 LNHNV, CDR2 YYDKDF (reference sequence). CDR3 region: CATSRARNFQGAAGYTF. The CDR3 DNA is TGTGCCACCAGCAGAGCGCGCAACTTTCAGGGGGCGGCTGGCTACACCTTC.

This chain links TRBV7-2 with TRBJ2-7; D tentatively fits TRBD1 or TRBD2 (6 bases each). The V gene's germline CDR1 is SGHTA and CDR2 FQGNSA. Trimming cost V 3 bases and J 6 bases, with 12 bases left between them. The CDR3 totals 13 residues. The CDR3 nucleotides are TGTGCCAGCAGCTTCGGGGGCGCGGGCGAGCAGTACTTC. Protein product: CASSFGGAGEQYF. Full variable domain (outside the CDR3, taken from reference TRBV7-2 and TRBJ2-7): GAGVSQSPSNKVTEKGKDVELRCDPISGHTALYWYRQSLGQGLEFLIYFQGNSAPDKSGLPSDRFSAERTGGSVSTLTIQRTQQEDSAVYLCASSFGGAGEQYFGPGTRLTVT.

V gene TRBV12-3 or TRBV12-4 combines with J gene TRBJ1-2; 10 bases are shared with TRBD1. This CDR3 is 13 amino acids long. J gave up 8 bases and V 6 bases, and 6 bases lay outside the gene matches. The CDR3 coding sequence is TGTGCCAGCAGACGGGACAGGGGCGAAGGCTACACCTTC. This translates into CASRRDRGEGYTF.

V is TRBV7-2 and J is TRBJ1-1; 7 bases fit TRBD1. The CDR3 spans 15 residues. The V gene's germline CDR1 is SGHTA and CDR2 FQGNSA. V lost 5 bases and J lost 0; bases outside the gene matches: 6. The CDR3 DNA reads as TGTGCCAGCAGCCCGCGACAGGGCCTGAACACTGAAGCTTTCTTT. It translates to CASSPRQGLNTEAFF.

The chain uses TRBV5-6 and TRBJ2-7; D gene ambiguous. Trimming removed 0 bases from V and 5 bases from J, with 12 bases in between. CDR3 length: 14 residues. Looked up from germline, CDR1 is SGHDT and CDR2 is YYEEEE. CDR3 residues: CASSLGVTKDEQYF. CDR3 sequence (DNA): TGTGCCAGCAGCTTGGGGGTCACCAAGGACGAGCAGTACTTC.

This chain links TRBV18 with TRBJ1-1; D not resolved. The V gene lost 2 bases and the J gene lost 1 base, with 5 bases spanning the gap. Germline CDR1 KGHSH, CDR2 LQKENI. The CDR3 contains 13 residues. In DNA, the CDR3 is TGTGCCAGCTCACCAACGGCGAACACTGAAGCTTTCTTT. It encodes CASSPTANTEAFF.

The chain joins TRBV12-3 or TRBV12-4 to TRBJ1-5; D is perhaps TRBD1 (6 bases). V dropped 5 bases and J dropped 6 bases, with 8 bases sitting between them. This CDR3 has 12 amino acids. DNA for the CDR3: TGTGCCAGCAGTACAGGGATTCAGCCCCAGCATTTT. This encodes CASSTGIQPQHF.

V gene TRBV19 combines with J gene TRBJ1-5, with 9 bases aligning to TRBD1. CDR3 size: 12 residues. In germline, CDR1 is LNHDA, CDR2 SQIVND (reference sequence). V was pared by 10 bases and J by 6 bases, with 4 bases of the junction left unmatched. The CDR3 sequence: CATRQGGQPQHF. The CDR3 nucleotides read TGTGCCACAAGACAGGGGGGTCAGCCCCAGCATTTT.

The V gene is TRBV25-1, the J gene TRBJ2-2; unclear D gene. This CDR3 is 13 amino acids long. Germline CDR1 MGHDK, CDR2 SYGVNS. V lost 6 bases and J lost 0, with 5 bases in between. Here the CDR3 reads CASRAANTGELFF. Here the CDR3 DNA reads TGTGCCAGCAGAGCAGCGAACACCGGGGAGCTGTTTTTT.

This clone came up a few times. The chain recombines TRBV7-2 with TRBJ1-2, with 11 bases aligning to TRBD1. Germline V gene lookup returns CDR1 SGHTA and CDR2 FQGNSA. This CDR3 region has 15 residues. The trim removed 6 bases at V and 8 bases at J, leaving 11 bases unmatched. The CDR3 reads CASRYNGQGARGYTF. The CDR3 nucleotides read TGTGCCAGCAGATACAATGGACAGGGGGCTCGGGGCTACACCTTC. Supplemented by reference TRBV7-2 and TRBJ1-2, the full variable domain reads GAGVSQSPSNKVTEKGKDVELRCDPISGHTALYWYRQSLGQGLEFLIYFQGNSAPDKSGLPSDRFSAERTGGSVSTLTIQRTQQEDSAVYLCASRYNGQGARGYTFGSGTRLTVV.

This sequence joins TRBV18 and TRBJ1-1; D gene ambiguous. The CDR3 has 13 amino acids. CDR1 KGHSH and CDR2 LQKENI come from the germline V gene. Trimming pared 6 bases from V and 4 bases from J, leaving 12 bases between. The CDR3 here is CASSPSQSTEAFF. For the CDR3, the DNA is TGTGCCAGCTCTCCGAGTCAGAGCACTGAAGCTTTCTTT. The full variable domain, in which reference TRBV18 and TRBJ1-1 provide the parts outside the CDR3, is NAGVMQNPRHLVRRRGQEARLRCSPMKGHSHVYWYRQLPEEGLKFMVYLQKENIIDESGMPKERFSAEFPKEGPSILRIQQVVRGDSAAYFCASSPSQSTEAFFGQGTRLTVV.

This sequence joins TRBV28 and TRBJ1-5, with D uncertain. The CDR3 length is 13 residues. The germline V and J ends were trimmed by 5 bases and 5 bases, with 10 bases remaining between them. Germline assignment: CDR1 MDHEN and CDR2 SYDVKM. As DNA, the CDR3 is TGTGCCAGCAGTGGCGACGGATATCAGCCCCAGCATTTT. It translates to CASSGDGYQPQHF.

In DNA, the CDR3 is TGTGCCACCAGTGAGTGCGCCGGACAGACAAGCCCCCGTAACTATGGCTACACCTTC. Its protein product is CATSECAGQTSPRNYGYTF. This sequence joins TRBV24-1 and TRBJ1-2; D perhaps matches TRBD1 (6 bases). The ends were cut back, 4 bases at V and 1 base at J, with 24 bases in the middle. CDR1 is KGHDR, CDR2 SFDVKD, per germline. The CDR3 runs 19 residues.

The gene calls are TRBV5-6 and TRBJ1-2, with D possibly TRBD1 on 5 matching bases. CDR3 size: 13 residues. CDR1 is SGHDT, CDR2 YYEEEE, per germline. V was pared by 2 bases and J by 4 bases, with 9 bases between. In DNA form, the CDR3 reads TGTGCCAGCAGCTTTCAGGGAGTCTATGGCTACACCTTC. Protein product: CASSFQGVYGYTF.

This rearrangement joins TRBV9 to TRBJ1-3; 10 positions agree with TRBD1. The V segment lost 3 bases and the J segment 1 base; nucleotides outside the gene matches: 1. CDR3 length: 15 residues. Germline V gene sequence: CDR1 SGDLS, CDR2 YYNGEE. The CDR3 DNA reads as TGTGCCAGCAGCGAGGGACAGGGGTCTGGAAACACCATATATTTT. It encodes CASSEGQGSGNTIYF.